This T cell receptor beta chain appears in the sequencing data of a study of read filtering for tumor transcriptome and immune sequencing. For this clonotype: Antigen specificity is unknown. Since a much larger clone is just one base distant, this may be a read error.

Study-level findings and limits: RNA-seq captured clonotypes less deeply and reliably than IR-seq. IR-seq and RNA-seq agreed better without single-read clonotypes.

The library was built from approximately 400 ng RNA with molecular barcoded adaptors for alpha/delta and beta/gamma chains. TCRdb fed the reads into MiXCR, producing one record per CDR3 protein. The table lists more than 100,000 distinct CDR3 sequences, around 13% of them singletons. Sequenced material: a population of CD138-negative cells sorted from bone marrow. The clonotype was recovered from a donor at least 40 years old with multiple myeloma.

The CDR3 DNA follows: TGCGCCAGCAGCTTCCTCGGACAGAAAGGGACCCAGTACTTC. Its translation is CASSFLGQKGTQYF. The chain is built from TRBV5-1 and TRBJ2-5; perhaps TRBD1 as D (6 bases). V gave up 2 bases and J gave up 7 bases, with 15 bases separating them. The CDR3 is made up of 14 amino acids. Per germline, CDR1 SGHRS and CDR2 YFSETQ.